This entry features one T cell receptor beta chain sequence. Its antigen is not identified. Preparation of the TCR beta libraries relied on UMI-labeled 5' RACE. One entry per CDR3 protein, without DNA, is what TCRdb gives after re-calling the 5' RACE reads. The sample totals some 3,400 distinct CDR3 sequences. The starting material, duplicate vials of some 140,000 sorted CD8+ T cells per subset, provided the RNA. The record originates from a study of human CD8 memory T cell subsets. Study-level points and caveats: Minimal repertoire overlap was seen between stem-like memory T cells and precursor exhausted T cells. Chao1 estimates indicated that stem-like memory T cells may be more diverse than precursor exhausted T cells.

This CDR3 region has 14 residues. The V gene's germline CDR1 is SGDLS and CDR2 YYNGEE. The J gene is TRBJ2-7, the V gene TRBV9; with no DNA, the TCRdb D assignment of TRBD1 cannot be verified. The sequence derives from a human donor in good health. The sequencing sample was made of CD8+ T cells from PBMCs. CDR3: CASSVGDPTYEQYF.